Following are 4 T cell receptor beta chains from one sample sequenced in a study of blood T cell repertoires in COVID-19. Sequencing used immunoSEQ multiplex PCR; TCRdb keeps in-frame clones, though not all of them. Among 250,000 to 350,000 clones listed, approximately 90% were seen once. Sequencing was carried out using PBMCs or T cells enriched from blood (not recorded which). These receptors all come from an older woman in a cohort exposed to, infected with or recovered from COVID-19 (not recorded which).

The chain recombines TRBV15 with TRBJ2-7; D perhaps matches TRBD2 (6 bases). Germline V CDR1 and CDR2: LNHNV, YYDKDF (reference sequence). V dropped 5 bases and J dropped 0 bases, with 8 bases sitting between them. This CDR3 has 13 amino acids. CDR3 sequence reads: CATSETSSYEQYF. The CDR3 DNA follows: TGTGCCACCAGCGAGACTAGCTCCTACGAGCAGTACTTC. Supplemented by reference TRBV15 and TRBJ2-7, the full variable domain reads DAMVIQNPRYQVTQFGKPVTLSCSQTLNHNVMYWYQQKSSQAPKLLFHYYDKDFNNEADTPDNFQSRRPNTSFCFLDIRSPGLGDTAMYLCATSETSSYEQYFGPGTRLTVT.

In DNA form, the CDR3 reads TGTGCCAGCACCCGGACATCTTGGGGTGAAAAACTGTTTTTT. It is translated as CASTRTSWGEKLFF. The rearrangement links TRBV28 to TRBJ1-4; a weak D match, TRBD1 (5 bases). The length of the CDR3 is 14 residues. V gave up 7 bases and J gave up 7 bases, with 16 bases separating them. In germline, CDR1 is MDHEN, CDR2 SYDVKM.

This clone appeared a single time. The rearrangement joins TRBV2 to TRBJ1-5; 7 bases are a match to TRBD1. The CDR3 loop spans 14 amino acids. Germline V gives CDR1 SNHLY, CDR2 FYNNEI. The junction had 6 bases not matched to a gene; V was cut back by 4 bases and J by 6 bases. The CDR3 reads CASSGTGVRQPQHF. The CDR3 DNA is TGTGCCAGCAGTGGTACAGGGGTCCGTCAGCCCCAGCATTTT. Based on the CDR3 plus reference TRBV2 and TRBJ1-5, the full variable domain is EPEVTQTPSHQVTQMGQEVILRCVPISNHLYFYWYRQILGQKVEFLVSFYNNEISEKSEIFDDQFSVERPDGSNFTLKIRSTKLEDSAMYFCASSGTGVRQPQHFGDGTRLSIL.

This clone was counted once. J is TRBJ2-6 and V is TRBV4-1; 14 positions agree with TRBD2. Germline CDR1 and CDR2: MGHRA and YSYEKL. This CDR3 is 20 amino acids long. After removal of 2 bases from V and 0 bases from J, the junction contained 6 bases not matched to a gene. CDR3 amino acids: CASSQQGLAGGISGANVLTF. The CDR3 DNA reads TGCGCCAGCAGCCAACAAGGACTAGCGGGAGGCATCTCTGGGGCCAACGTCCTGACTTTC.